These 9 T cell receptor beta chains came from one sample sequenced in a study of control samples from healthy donors and cancer patients. Method: immunoSEQ multiplex PCR; TCRdb's copy keeps in-frame clones and lacks some. This table holds 150,000 to 200,000 clones, approximately 90% found once. The specimen was blood. The receptors were gathered from a man in his thirties or forties in good health.

This chain uses TRBV19 with TRBJ1-1, with TRBD1 matching 8 bases. This CDR3 has 15 amino acids. J lost 1 base, V lost 4 bases, and 5 bases had no gene match. Germline-derived CDR1 and CDR2 are LNHDA and SQIVND (reference sequence). CDR3: CASSRQGIGNTEAFF. The CDR3, as DNA: TGTGCCAGTAGTAGACAGGGGATCGGGAACACTGAAGCTTTCTTT.

The rearrangement uses TRBV3-1 (or the pseudogene TRBV3-2) and TRBJ2-1; D perhaps matches TRBD2 (6 bases). The CDR3 spans 13 residues. Trimming took 3 bases from V and 10 from J, leaving 13 bases between them. Germline CDR1 and CDR2: LGHDT and YNNKEL (reference sequence). The CDR3: CASSQRLDGEQFF. CDR3 DNA sequence: TGTGCCAGCAGCCAGAGACTAGACGGGGAGCAGTTCTTC.

This chain links TRBV7-2 with TRBJ1-1; TRBD1 matches at 7 bases. CDR1 is SGHTA and CDR2 is FQGNSA in the germline V gene. V shed 3 bases, J shed 6 bases, and the junction held 4 bases outside the gene matches. This CDR3 has 13 amino acids. For the CDR3, the DNA is TGTGCCAGCAGCTTCGGGACAGCCTCTGAAGCTTTCTTT. Encoded protein: CASSFGTASEAFF.

The chain recombines TRBV6-2 or TRBV6-3 with TRBJ2-7; tentative D call: TRBD1 (5 bases). The germline V gene encodes CDR1 MNHEY and CDR2 SVGEGT. This CDR3 region has 16 residues. V was shortened by 2 bases and J by 2 bases, with 16 bases between the two germline ends. In DNA, the CDR3 is TGTGCCAGCAGTTACAAACGCAGGGCGAACCCCTACGAGCAGTACTTC. Encoded protein: CASSYKRRANPYEQYF.

This sequence joins TRBV2 and TRBJ2-3, with TRBD2 matching over 9 bases. This CDR3 contains 16 residues. Germline trimming cut 7 bases from V and 3 bases from J; bases unmatched to any gene: 11. Germline lookup yields CDR1 SNHLY and CDR2 FYNNEI. DNA for the CDR3: TGTGCCAGCACCACGGTGGGGCTAGCGGGGACAGATACGCAGTATTTT. Residues: CASTTVGLAGTDTQYF.

The gene calls are TRBV7-8 and TRBJ2-7; D is unresolved. The CDR3 has 16 amino acids. CDR1 SGHVS and CDR2 FQNEAQ come from the germline V gene. Trimming removed 0 bases at V and 8 bases at J, with 20 bases between. Written as DNA, the CDR3 is TGTGCCAGCAGCTTAGCGCGATTGGCGACTTCTTTAAAGCAGTACTTC. The encoded protein is CASSLARLATSLKQYF.

The CDR3 DNA sequence: TGCGCCAGCAGCTTGTATCCAGGGGCAGTATATGGCTACACCTTC. Its protein product is CASSLYPGAVYGYTF. The chain employs TRBV5-1 and TRBJ1-2, with D tentatively TRBD1 (6 bases). CDR3 length: 15 residues. With 1 base removed from V and 5 bases from J, the gap between germline ends came to 15 bases. Germline CDR1 reads SGHRS; CDR2 reads YFSETQ.

The chain carries TRBV29-1 and TRBJ1-2; TRBD1 is a possible D gene (6 bases). The CDR3 has 12 residues. CDR1 and CDR2 (germline): SQVTM, ANQGSEA. Trimming removed 6 bases from V and 6 bases from J, with 14 bases in between. As DNA, the CDR3 is TGCAGCGTGATCGGACAGAAAAATGGCTACACCTTC. Its translation: CSVIGQKNGYTF.

This clone was seen a single time. The chain has TRBV9 and TRBJ1-5; TRBD1 agrees at 10 bases. Germline-derived CDR1 and CDR2 are SGDLS and YYNGEE. V lost 4 bases and J lost 0; bases outside the gene matches: 7. This CDR3 is 17 amino acids long. The CDR3 region is CASSRQGARYSNQPQHF. The CDR3 DNA sequence: TGTGCCAGCAGCAGACAGGGGGCGCGGTATAGCAATCAGCCCCAGCATTTT.